The source of this T cell receptor beta chain is a study of cytomegalovirus exposure and HLA in healthy donors. General study findings and limits: TCR beta sequences reportedly predicted the HLA-A and HLA-B alleles of most subjects accurately.

The CDR3 has 15 amino acids. Trimming stripped 5 bases from V and 0 bases from J, with 15 bases between. Germline values: CDR1 SGHNT, CDR2 YYREEE (reference sequence). The PCR employed 60 Vbeta primers together with 13 Jbeta primers. The repertoire was sequenced with immunoSEQ multiplex PCR; TCRdb's copy has only in-frame clones and lacks some. Altogether under 150,000 clones are present, 73% being singletons, with the ten largest covering around 14%. Notes on this clone: Its target is unknown.

This chain connects TRBV5-4 to TRBJ2-7; maybe TRBD2 (5 bases). Sequenced material: PBMCs. This TCR was sampled from a human donor in good health. CDR3 in amino acids: CASRPLGPSSYEQYF. In nucleotides, the CDR3 is TGTGCCAGCAGACCACTAGGTCCCAGCTCCTACGAGCAGTACTTC.